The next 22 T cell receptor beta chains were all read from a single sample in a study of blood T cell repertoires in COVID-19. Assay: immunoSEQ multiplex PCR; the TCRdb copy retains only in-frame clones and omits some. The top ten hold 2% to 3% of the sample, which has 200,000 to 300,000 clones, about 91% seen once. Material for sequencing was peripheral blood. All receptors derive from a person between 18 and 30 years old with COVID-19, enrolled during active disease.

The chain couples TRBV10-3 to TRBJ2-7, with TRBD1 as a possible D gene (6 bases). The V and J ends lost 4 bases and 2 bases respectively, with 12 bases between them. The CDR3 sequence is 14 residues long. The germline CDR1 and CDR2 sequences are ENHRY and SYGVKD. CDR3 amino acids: CAISATGSAYEQYF. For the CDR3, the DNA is TGTGCCATCAGTGCTACAGGGTCGGCCTACGAGCAGTACTTC.

For the CDR3, the DNA is TGTGCCAGCAGCTTGTACGGGGGCTCTGGGGCCAACGTCCTGACTTTC. This sequence encodes CASSLYGGSGANVLTF. The chain uses TRBV5-6 and TRBJ2-6; tentative D call: TRBD2 (6 bases). V lost 1 base and J lost 0, with 8 bases in between. CDR1 is SGHDT, CDR2 YYEEEE, per germline. The CDR3 runs to 16 residues.

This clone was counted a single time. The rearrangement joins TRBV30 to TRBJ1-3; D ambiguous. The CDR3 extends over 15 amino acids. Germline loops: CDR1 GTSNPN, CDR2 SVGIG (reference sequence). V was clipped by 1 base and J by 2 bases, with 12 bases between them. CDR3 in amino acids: CAWSGSVMAGNTIYF. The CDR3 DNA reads TGTGCCTGGAGTGGGTCGGTTATGGCTGGAAACACCATATATTTT.

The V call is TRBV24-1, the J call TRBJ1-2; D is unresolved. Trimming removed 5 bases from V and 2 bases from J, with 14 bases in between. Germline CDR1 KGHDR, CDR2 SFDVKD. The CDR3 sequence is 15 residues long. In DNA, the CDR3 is TGTGCCACCAGTGTTACCAGAGGAATGAACTATGGCTACACCTTC. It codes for CATSVTRGMNYGYTF.

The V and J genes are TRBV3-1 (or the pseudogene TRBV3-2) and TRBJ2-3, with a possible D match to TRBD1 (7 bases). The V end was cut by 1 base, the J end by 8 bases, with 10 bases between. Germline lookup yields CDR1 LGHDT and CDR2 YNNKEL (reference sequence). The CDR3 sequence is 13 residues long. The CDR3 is CASSQVQGGTQYF. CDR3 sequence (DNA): TGTGCCAGCAGCCAAGTCCAGGGGGGTACGCAGTATTTT.

The chain's CDR3 is CASSYGLGDEQFF. CDR3 in DNA: TGTGCCAGCAGTTACGGGCTAGGGGATGAGCAGTTCTTC. The genes are TRBV6-5 and TRBJ2-1; TRBD1 is a possible D gene (5 bases). The CDR3 spans 13 residues. Per the germline V gene, CDR1 is MNHEY and CDR2 is SVGAGI. V lost 2 bases and J lost 8, with 10 bases in between.

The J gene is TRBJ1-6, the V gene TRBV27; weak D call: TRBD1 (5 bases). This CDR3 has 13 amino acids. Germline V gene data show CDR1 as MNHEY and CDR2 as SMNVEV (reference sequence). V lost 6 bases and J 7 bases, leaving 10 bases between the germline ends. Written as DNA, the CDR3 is TGTGCCAGCAGGGGTGGGGCCAATTCACCCCTCCACTTT. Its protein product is CASRGGANSPLHF.

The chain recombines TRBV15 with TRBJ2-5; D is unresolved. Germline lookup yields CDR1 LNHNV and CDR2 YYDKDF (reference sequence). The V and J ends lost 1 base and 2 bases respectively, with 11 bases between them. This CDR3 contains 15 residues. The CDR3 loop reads CATSRGLGGQETQYF. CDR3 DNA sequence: TGTGCCACCAGCAGAGGGTTAGGCGGTCAAGAGACCCAGTACTTC.

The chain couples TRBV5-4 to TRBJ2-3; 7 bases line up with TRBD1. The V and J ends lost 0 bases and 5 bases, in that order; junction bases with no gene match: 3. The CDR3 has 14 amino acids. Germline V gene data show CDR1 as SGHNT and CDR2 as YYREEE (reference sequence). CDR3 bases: TGTGCCAGCAGCTTGGACAGGGGAATAGATACGCAGTATTTT. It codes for CASSLDRGIDTQYF.

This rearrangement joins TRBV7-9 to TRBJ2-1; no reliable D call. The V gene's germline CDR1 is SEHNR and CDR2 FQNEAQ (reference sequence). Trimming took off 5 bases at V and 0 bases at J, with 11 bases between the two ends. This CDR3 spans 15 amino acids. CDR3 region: CASSKVGSSYNEQFF. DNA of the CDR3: TGTGCCAGCAGCAAAGTCGGTAGCTCCTACAATGAGCAGTTCTTC.

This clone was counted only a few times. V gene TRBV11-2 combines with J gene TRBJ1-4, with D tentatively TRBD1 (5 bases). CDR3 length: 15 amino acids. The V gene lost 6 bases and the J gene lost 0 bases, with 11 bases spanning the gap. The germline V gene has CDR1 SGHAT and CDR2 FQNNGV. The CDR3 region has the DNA TGTGCCAGCAGAGTGACAGCAGCAACTAATGAAAAACTGTTTTTT. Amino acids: CASRVTAATNEKLFF.

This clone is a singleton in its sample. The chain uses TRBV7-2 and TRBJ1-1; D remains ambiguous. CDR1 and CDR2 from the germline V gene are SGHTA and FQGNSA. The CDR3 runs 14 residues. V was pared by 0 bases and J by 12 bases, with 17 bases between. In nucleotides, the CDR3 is TGTGCCAGCAGCTTAGCTCAGAGGGCTAGTTTCACTTTCTTT. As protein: CASSLAQRASFTFF.

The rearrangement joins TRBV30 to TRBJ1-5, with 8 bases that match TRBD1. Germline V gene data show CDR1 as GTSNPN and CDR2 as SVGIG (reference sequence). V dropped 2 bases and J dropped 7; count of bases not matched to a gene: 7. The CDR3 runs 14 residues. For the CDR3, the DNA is TGTGCCTGGAGTCGATTACAGGGGGAACAGCCCCAGCATTTT. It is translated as CAWSRLQGEQPQHF.

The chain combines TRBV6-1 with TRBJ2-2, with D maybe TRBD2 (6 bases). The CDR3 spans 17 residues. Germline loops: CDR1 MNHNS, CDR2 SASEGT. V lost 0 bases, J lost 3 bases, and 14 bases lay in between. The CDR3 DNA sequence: TGTGCCAGCAGTGAAGCGGGGAGGTTCGAGGACACCGGGGAGCTGTTTTTT. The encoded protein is CASSEAGRFEDTGELFF.

The CDR3, as DNA: TGTGCCAGAAGCTTGGCCTGCAGGGCCGTGCGAAAACTGTTTTTT. Residues: CARSLACRAVRKLFF. The chain employs TRBV5-3 and TRBJ1-4, with D maybe TRBD1 (5 bases). TRBV5-3 is sorted into the ORF group, with uncertain function. This CDR3 has 15 residues. Trimming pared 0 bases from V and 10 bases from J, leaving 16 bases between.

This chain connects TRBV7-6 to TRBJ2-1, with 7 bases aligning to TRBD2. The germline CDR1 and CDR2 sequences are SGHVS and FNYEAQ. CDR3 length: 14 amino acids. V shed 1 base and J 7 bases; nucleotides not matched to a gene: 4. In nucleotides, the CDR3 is TGTGCCAGCAGCTTAGGCGGACTAGGTAATGAGCAGTTCTTC. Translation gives CASSLGGLGNEQFF.

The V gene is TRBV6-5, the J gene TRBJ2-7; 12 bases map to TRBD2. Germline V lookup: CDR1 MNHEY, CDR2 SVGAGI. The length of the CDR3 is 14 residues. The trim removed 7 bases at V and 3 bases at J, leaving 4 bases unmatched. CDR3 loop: CASTTGLAGYEQYF. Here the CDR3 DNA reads TGTGCCAGCACCACGGGACTAGCGGGCTACGAGCAGTACTTC.

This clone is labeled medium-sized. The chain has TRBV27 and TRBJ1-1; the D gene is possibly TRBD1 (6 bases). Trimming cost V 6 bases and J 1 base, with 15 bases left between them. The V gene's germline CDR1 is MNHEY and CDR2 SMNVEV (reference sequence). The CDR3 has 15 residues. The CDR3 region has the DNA TGTGCCAGCAGCCCGCCCGGGACATGGAACACTGAAGCTTTCTTT. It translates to CASSPPGTWNTEAFF.

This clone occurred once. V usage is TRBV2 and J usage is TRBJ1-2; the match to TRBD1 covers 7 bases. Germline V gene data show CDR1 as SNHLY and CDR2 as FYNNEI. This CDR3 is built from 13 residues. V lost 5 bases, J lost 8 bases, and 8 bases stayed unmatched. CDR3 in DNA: TGTGCCAGCAGTCCAAGACAGGGCGGGGGCTACACCTTC. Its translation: CASSPRQGGGYTF.

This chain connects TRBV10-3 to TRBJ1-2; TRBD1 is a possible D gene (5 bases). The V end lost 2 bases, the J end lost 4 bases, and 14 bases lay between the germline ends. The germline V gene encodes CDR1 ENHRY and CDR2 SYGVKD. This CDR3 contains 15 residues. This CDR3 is CAISEDLQVFYGYTF. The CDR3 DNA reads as TGTGCCATCAGTGAGGACTTACAGGTCTTCTATGGCTACACCTTC.

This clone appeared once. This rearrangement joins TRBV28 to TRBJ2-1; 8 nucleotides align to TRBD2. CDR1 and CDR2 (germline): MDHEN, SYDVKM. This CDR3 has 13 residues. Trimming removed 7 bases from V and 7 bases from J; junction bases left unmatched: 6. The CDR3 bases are TGTGCCAGCACGAGCGGGAGTTGGAATGAGCAGTTCTTC. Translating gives CASTSGSWNEQFF.

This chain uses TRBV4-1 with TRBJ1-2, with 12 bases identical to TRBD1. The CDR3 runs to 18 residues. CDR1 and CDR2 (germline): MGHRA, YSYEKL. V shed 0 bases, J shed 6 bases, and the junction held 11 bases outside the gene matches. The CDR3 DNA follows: TGCGCCAGCAGCCAAGATACCGGGACAGGGGGCCTGGGGAATGGCTACACCTTC. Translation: CASSQDTGTGGLGNGYTF.